This TCR beta chain was captured in a study of T cells in Graves' hyperthyroidism and ophthalmopathy. Looking at the study overall: Any treatment followed the collection of peripheral blood at initial diagnosis.

This clonotype was seen at least ten times. This CDR3 is 14 amino acids long. V lost 7 bases and J lost 0, with 9 bases in between. The germline V gene encodes CDR1 LNHDA and CDR2 SQIVND (reference sequence). TCR beta CDR3 region amplification was performed from RNA transcripts. During a first-round RT-PCR of the TCR CDR3, the HTBI primer set was used. TCRdb re-analysed the multiplex PCR reads in MiXCR, keeping a single row per CDR3 protein. The sample carries approximately 100,000 distinct CDR3 sequences, about half recorded once. Calling Graves' hyperthyroidism stable meant ophthalmopathy did not progress within 18 months. Patients were aged 18 to 65, had disease duration under 2 months, and had newly diagnosed hyperthyroidism. Used for diagnoses were clinical symptoms, serum thyroxine and TRAb, thyroid ultrasound and orbital computed tomography.

The sequenced sample was blood. The rearrangement uses TRBV19 and TRBJ2-2; no definite D call. This TCR was sampled from a man aged 35-49 years with Graves' hyperthyroidism. CDR3 region: CASKVSSNTGELFF. The CDR3, as DNA: TGTGCCAGTAAGGTCAGCTCGAACACCGGGGAGCTGTTTTTT.